These 32 T cell receptor beta chains were all obtained from the same sample, sequenced in a study of T cell changes during pregnancy in multiple sclerosis (dated by TCRdb to about 2019). The library relied on the immunoSEQ multiplex PCR assay. TCRdb's version of the immuneACCESS table is confined to in-frame rearrangements and falls short of the full clone set. An unresolved V gene accounts for under half of the shortfall where checked; the remainder is of unknown origin. The sample table holds some 30,000 clones, of which about nine tenths were seen once. The top ten clonotypes cover about 3.7% of the sample. Sample: CD8+ T cells from peripheral blood mononuclear cells, taken in the second trimester of pregnancy. The receptors come from a female donor in good health, enrolled as a control in a pregnancy study.

The count of this clone is one. The CDR3 is CASMELGHKGATEAFF. The CDR3 nucleotides are TGCGCCAGCATGGAGCTGGGGCACAAGGGGGCCACTGAAGCTTTCTTT. The gene calls are TRBV5-1 and TRBJ1-1; TRBD1 aligns across 7 bases. The V segment lost 6 bases and the J segment 4 bases; nucleotides outside the gene matches: 15. There are 16 residues in the CDR3. Germline-derived CDR1 and CDR2 are SGHRS and YFSETQ.

V is TRBV30 and J is TRBJ1-2; 12 bases line up with TRBD1. Per germline, CDR1 GTSNPN and CDR2 SVGIG (reference sequence). With 2 bases clipped from V and 8 bases from J, the junction kept 3 bases outside the gene matches. CDR3 length: 13 residues. CDR3 coding DNA: TGTGCCTGGAGTTCCGGGACAGGGGGCGGCTACACCTTC. Encoded protein: CAWSSGTGGGYTF.

V gene TRBV6-5 combines with J gene TRBJ1-5, with D maybe TRBD1 (6 bases). Germline loops: CDR1 MNHEY, CDR2 SVGAGI. Trimming cost V 5 bases and J 4 bases, with 15 bases left between them. The CDR3 runs to 15 residues. CDR3 DNA sequence: TGTGCCAGCAGTGCCCGGACAGCCCCTAATCAGCCCCAGCATTTT. Its protein product is CASSARTAPNQPQHF.

The genes are TRBV19 and TRBJ1-5; TRBD1 aligns across 12 bases. The length of the CDR3 is 18 residues. With V trimmed by 0 bases and J by 7 bases, 10 bases remained unmatched. Germline V gives CDR1 LNHDA, CDR2 SQIVND (reference sequence). CDR3 amino acids: CASSIDWGQGAPGQPQHF. As DNA, the CDR3 is TGTGCCAGTAGTATAGATTGGGGACAGGGGGCGCCGGGACAGCCCCAGCATTTT.

The chain links TRBV27 to TRBJ1-2, with 9 bases lining up with TRBD1. From germline, CDR1 is MNHEY and CDR2 SMNVEV (reference sequence). The V gene end was trimmed by 5 bases and the J gene end by 8 bases; junction bases not matched to a gene: 9. This CDR3 spans 14 amino acids. The CDR3 region is CASSPQGAVYGYTF. The CDR3 DNA reads as TGTGCCAGCAGTCCACAGGGGGCCGTTTACGGCTACACCTTC.

This clone showed up just once. The rearrangement links TRBV5-8 to TRBJ1-1; a weak D match, TRBD1 (5 bases). V lost 2 bases to trimming and J lost 1 base, with 9 bases between them. Germline values: CDR1 SGHTS, CDR2 YDEGEE. The CDR3 extends over 14 amino acids. Here the CDR3 DNA reads TGTGCCAGCAGCTTCTCCGGACAGAACACTGAAGCTTTCTTT. Protein: CASSFSGQNTEAFF.

The rearrangement joins TRBV9 to TRBJ1-1; 7 bases agree with TRBD1. The J segment lost 7 bases and the V segment lost 3 bases, leaving 15 bases of the junction unmatched. Germline V CDR1 and CDR2: SGDLS, YYNGEE. The CDR3 consists of 16 residues. The CDR3 is CASSDPHSNRGGEAFF. DNA of the CDR3: TGTGCCAGCAGCGACCCCCACTCAAACAGGGGAGGTGAAGCTTTCTTT. The whole variable domain, remainder taken from reference TRBV9 and TRBJ1-1, is DSGVTQTPKHLITATGQRVTLRCSPRSGDLSVYWYQQSLDQGLQFLIQYYNGEERAKGNILERFSAQQFPDLHSELNLSSLELGDSALYFCASSDPHSNRGGEAFFGQGTRLTVV.

The chain is built from TRBV7-6 and TRBJ2-1; the match to TRBD1 covers 9 bases. The ends lost 2 bases at V and 8 bases at J; junction bases unmatched: 10. Germline loops: CDR1 SGHVS, CDR2 FNYEAQ. The CDR3 runs to 16 residues. CDR3 region: CASSLPGTGYFHEQFF. The CDR3 nucleotides are TGTGCCAGCAGCTTACCGGGGACAGGGTATTTCCATGAGCAGTTCTTC.

V is TRBV7-9 and J is TRBJ1-6; a possible D gene is TRBD1 (6 bases). The CDR3 totals 14 residues. The ends were cut back, 4 bases at V and 9 bases at J, with 13 bases in the middle. Looked up from germline, CDR1 is SEHNR and CDR2 is FQNEAQ (reference sequence). The CDR3 region is CASSSPLDSSPLHF. DNA for the CDR3: TGTGCCAGCAGCTCGCCCTTGGACAGTTCACCCCTCCACTTT.

The CDR3: CASSVELITDTQYF. As DNA, the CDR3 is TGTGCCAGCAGCGTTGAGTTAATCACAGATACGCAGTATTTT. The J gene is TRBJ2-3, the V gene TRBV9; D remains unclear. In germline, CDR1 is SGDLS, CDR2 YYNGEE. CDR3 length equals 14 residues. The V end was cut by 2 bases, the J end by 2 bases, with 9 bases between.

V and J are TRBV5-8 and TRBJ1-5, with 8 bases that match TRBD1. The CDR3 contains 18 residues. Germline CDR1 SGHTS, CDR2 YDEGEE. The V and J ends lost 0 bases and 3 bases, in that order; junction bases with no gene match: 11. The CDR3 protein is CASSLGRTGTVINQPQHF. CDR3 sequence (DNA): TGTGCCAGCAGCTTGGGCCGGACAGGGACTGTAATCAATCAGCCCCAGCATTTT.

The CDR3 DNA reads TGTGCCAGCAGCCTCCGGGGACAGAGCACAGATACGCAGTATTTT. This gives the protein CASSLRGQSTDTQYF. V is TRBV13 and J is TRBJ2-3; 7 bases line up with TRBD1. The V segment lost 5 bases and the J segment 0 bases; nucleotides outside the gene matches: 5. The length of the CDR3 is 15 residues. Germline V lookup: CDR1 PRHDT, CDR2 FYEKMQ (reference sequence).

The chain uses TRBV27 and TRBJ1-1; no definite D call. Trimming left V 4 bases short and J 5 bases short, with 8 bases between. CDR1 MNHEY and CDR2 SMNVEV come from the germline V gene (reference sequence). The CDR3 has 12 residues. CDR3 DNA: TGTGCCAGCAGTTCCTCAGGAACTGAAGCTTTCTTT. Translating it yields CASSSSGTEAFF.

In DNA, the CDR3 is TGCAGTGCTCGCAACATGGAGGGCTACACCTTC. This translates into CSARNMEGYTF. This chain connects TRBV20-1 to TRBJ1-2, with D uncertain. From germline, CDR1 is DFQATT and CDR2 SNEGSKA (reference sequence). The CDR3 consists of 11 residues. The V end was cut by 5 bases, the J end by 8 bases, with 12 bases between.

V gene TRBV19 combines with J gene TRBJ1-1; 8 bases align to TRBD1. Germline trimming cut 5 bases from V and 2 bases from J; bases unmatched to any gene: 16. CDR3 length: 18 residues. Germline V gene lookup returns CDR1 LNHDA and CDR2 SQIVND (reference sequence). CDR3 sequence: CASSGPGTGFTFNTEAFF. The CDR3, as DNA: TGTGCCAGTAGTGGTCCCGGGACAGGATTTACTTTCAACACTGAAGCTTTCTTT.

The J gene is TRBJ1-1, the V gene TRBV21-1; the table's D call, TRBD1, has no DNA check behind it. TRBV21-1 is a documented pseudogene. CDR3 length equals 15 residues. The CDR3 region has the DNA TGTGCCAGCAGCAAAGTGGGGCTTTTGAACACTGAAGCTTTCTTT. Its protein is CASSKVGLLNTEAFF.

The chain links TRBV6-1 to TRBJ2-7, with 13 bases that match TRBD2. The CDR3 is 15 amino acids. Trimming removed 8 bases from V and 3 bases from J; junction bases left unmatched: 7. Germline assignment: CDR1 MNHNS and CDR2 SASEGT. CDR3 region: CASARTSGGYYEQYF. The CDR3 region has the DNA TGTGCCAGCGCCCGGACTAGCGGGGGCTACTACGAGCAGTACTTC.

The chain links TRBV6-5 to TRBJ2-3; 7 bases fit TRBD1. Germline loops: CDR1 MNHEY, CDR2 SVGAGI. V lost 5 bases to trimming and J lost 0 bases; unmatched junction nucleotides: 5. The CDR3 is 15 residues long. The CDR3 DNA reads as TGTGCCAGCAGTAACAGGGGATCTAGCACAGATACGCAGTATTTT. Translation gives CASSNRGSSTDTQYF.

The V gene is TRBV13, the J gene TRBJ1-1, with a weak D call TRBD1 (5 bases). The germline gives CDR1 PRHDT, CDR2 FYEKMQ (reference sequence). This CDR3 contains 16 residues. Trimming took 0 bases from V and 1 from J, leaving 12 bases between them. In DNA form, the CDR3 reads TGTGCCAGCAGCTTAGGCCTAGACAGAGAGAACACTGAAGCTTTCTTT. This sequence encodes CASSLGLDRENTEAFF.

The chain carries TRBV6-5 and TRBJ1-1; TRBD1 matches at 7 bases. Per the germline V gene, CDR1 is MNHEY and CDR2 is SVGAGI. The CDR3 contains 15 residues. V shed 6 bases and J 4 bases; nucleotides not matched to a gene: 11. CDR3 protein: CASRDGTAVPTEAFF. The CDR3 DNA reads as TGTGCCAGCAGAGATGGGACAGCGGTTCCCACTGAAGCTTTCTTT.

The chain uses TRBV6-1 and TRBJ2-7; 7 nucleotides agree with TRBD1. The germline gives CDR1 MNHNS, CDR2 SASEGT. This CDR3 spans 17 amino acids. V shed 4 bases and J 0 bases; nucleotides not matched to a gene: 12. CDR3 amino acids: CASSADPHRGFSYEQYF. CDR3 DNA: TGTGCCAGCAGTGCCGACCCCCACAGGGGCTTCTCCTACGAGCAGTACTTC.

The rearrangement links TRBV2 to TRBJ1-2; maybe TRBD1 (6 bases). Per germline, CDR1 SNHLY and CDR2 FYNNEI. V was shortened by 5 bases and J by 5 bases, with 12 bases between the two germline ends. The CDR3 is 13 residues long. The CDR3: CASSSDRSYGYTF. The CDR3 nucleotides read TGTGCCAGCAGTTCGGACAGATCTTATGGCTACACCTTC.

The chain carries TRBV4-1 and TRBJ2-3; no reliable D call. Trimming shortened V by 0 bases and J by 6 bases, and 4 bases separated the two germline ends. The germline V gene has CDR1 MGHRA and CDR2 YSYEKL. The CDR3 is 12 amino acids. CDR3 residues: CASSQEADTQYF. In DNA form, the CDR3 reads TGCGCCAGCAGCCAAGAAGCCGATACGCAGTATTTT.

There are a few counts of this clone. The gene calls are TRBV9 and TRBJ1-1; D possibly corresponds to TRBD1 (5 bases). The germline V gene has CDR1 SGDLS and CDR2 YYNGEE. The CDR3 runs 16 residues. Trimming removed 1 base from V and 4 bases from J, with 17 bases in between. In DNA form, the CDR3 reads TGTGCCAGCAGCGTAATTCTGAACGCGGGGGGCACTGAAGCTTTCTTT. Encoded protein: CASSVILNAGGTEAFF.

The V gene is TRBV13, the J gene TRBJ1-5, with TRBD1 identical over 7 bases. This CDR3 comprises 14 residues. V trimming: 5 bases; J trimming: 4 bases; junction bases outside the gene matches: 5. CDR1 is PRHDT and CDR2 is FYEKMQ in the germline V gene (reference sequence). The CDR3 DNA reads TGTGCCAGCAGCCTCAGGGGGGCTAATCAGCCCCAGCATTTT. Protein product: CASSLRGANQPQHF.

This clone came up once. The chain uses TRBV6-6 and TRBJ2-5, with TRBD1 matching over 8 bases. CDR3 length: 14 residues. Germline V lookup: CDR1 MNHNY, CDR2 SVGAGI (reference sequence). With 5 bases clipped from V and 1 base from J, the junction kept 3 bases outside the gene matches. This chain's CDR3 is CASSMTGVQETQYF. In DNA form, the CDR3 reads TGTGCCAGCAGTATGACAGGGGTCCAAGAGACCCAGTACTTC.

The chain is built from TRBV14 and TRBJ2-2; TRBD1 matches at 8 bases. Losses at the gene ends were 1 base for V and 4 bases for J; bases not matched to a gene: 8. This CDR3 is 17 amino acids long. Germline V CDR1 and CDR2: SGHDN, FVKESK. The CDR3 protein is CASSQGRGPGGTGELFF. CDR3 nucleotides: TGTGCCAGCAGCCAAGGCAGGGGGCCGGGCGGCACCGGGGAGCTGTTTTTT.

This chain links TRBV11-1 with TRBJ2-3; 12 nucleotides line up with TRBD2. This CDR3 has 17 amino acids. Germline V gene data show CDR1 as SGHAT and CDR2 as FQDESV (reference sequence). The trim removed 5 bases at V and 0 bases at J, leaving 6 bases unmatched. CDR3 bases: TGTGCCAGCAGCGACCTAGCGGGGGGGCTTAGCACAGATACGCAGTATTTT. It is translated as CASSDLAGGLSTDTQYF.

The chain has TRBV27 and TRBJ2-1, with 7 nucleotides matching TRBD2. Germline trimming cut 5 bases from V and 7 bases from J; bases unmatched to any gene: 11. The germline CDR1 and CDR2 sequences are MNHEY and SMNVEV (reference sequence). There are 15 residues in the CDR3. CDR3 loop: CASSRPGYSGNEQFF. The CDR3, as DNA: TGTGCCAGCAGTCGACCCGGATATAGCGGGAATGAGCAGTTCTTC.

This chain links TRBV10-3 with TRBJ1-2, with a tentative D call TRBD1 (5 bases). In germline, CDR1 is ENHRY, CDR2 SYGVKD. Trimming left V 0 bases short and J 14 bases short, with 22 bases between. This CDR3 has 15 residues. For the CDR3, the DNA is TGTGCCATCAGTGAGTCGCTGGCTACGGGGGGGGAAAAAACCTTC. Translation gives CAISESLATGGEKTF.

The chain combines TRBV9 with TRBJ2-2, with TRBD1 matching over 7 bases. Unmatched junction bases numbered 5, after V lost 4 bases and J lost 5 bases. Germline loops: CDR1 SGDLS, CDR2 YYNGEE. CDR3 length: 14 amino acids. The CDR3 reads CASSPTGLTGELFF. CDR3 nucleotides: TGTGCCAGCAGCCCGACAGGGCTGACCGGGGAGCTGTTTTTT.

V and J are TRBV9 and TRBJ2-6; D is possibly TRBD1 (5 bases). V lost 0 bases, J lost 2 bases, and 18 bases lay in between. Germline V gene data show CDR1 as SGDLS and CDR2 as YYNGEE. CDR3 length: 19 amino acids. The CDR3 DNA reads TGTGCCAGCAGCGTAGCACAGGCTAGTTCTTACACTGGGGCCAACGTCCTGACTTTC. Translation gives CASSVAQASSYTGANVLTF. Drawing the rest from reference TRBV9 and TRBJ2-6, the complete variable domain is DSGVTQTPKHLITATGQRVTLRCSPRSGDLSVYWYQQSLDQGLQFLIQYYNGEERAKGNILERFSAQQFPDLHSELNLSSLELGDSALYFCASSVAQASSYTGANVLTFGAGSRLTVL.